Shown below are 22 T cell receptor beta chains from a single sample sequenced in a study of CD8+CD57+ T cells in acquired aplastic anemia. Template material for TCR beta VDJ and CDR3 profiling consisted of genomic DNA. From the reads, TCRdb called clonotypes with MiXCR, one entry per CDR3 protein. The sample lists approximately 300,000 distinct CDR3 sequences; approximately 57% were seen once. In patients chosen for sequencing, flow cytometry had shown CD8+CD57+ cell expansion. Sequencing was carried out using sorted CD4+, CD8+, or CD8+CD57+ T cells (not recorded which) from PBMCs. The origin of the receptors is a human donor with aplastic anemia.

The chain is built from TRBV12-3 or TRBV12-4 and TRBJ1-3, with D unresolved. The V gene lost 5 bases and the J gene lost 3 bases, with 5 bases spanning the gap. There are 12 residues in the CDR3. CDR3 loop: CASSPHGNTIYF. CDR3 DNA sequence: TGTGCCAGCAGTCCACATGGAAACACCATATATTTT.

The chain employs TRBV20-1 and TRBJ1-6; D is possibly TRBD1 (5 bases). The V and J ends lost 0 bases and 9 bases respectively, with 6 bases between them. This CDR3 has 12 amino acids. In germline, CDR1 is DFQATT, CDR2 SNEGSKA (reference sequence). CDR3 in amino acids: CSAREGVSPLHF. The DNA of the CDR3 is TGCAGTGCTAGAGAGGGGGTTTCACCCCTCCACTTT.

Regarding this clonotype: A junction end diverges from the germline sequence, so it may reflect a read error. This sequence joins TRBV7-8 and TRBJ2-7, with TRBD1 matching 7 bases. The germline gives CDR1 SGHVS, CDR2 FQNEAQ. The CDR3 is made up of 13 amino acids. The CDR3 spells CASSQSTGTKQYF. CDR3 DNA sequence: TGCGCCAGCAGCCAATCGACAGGGACAAAGCAGTACTTC. Variable domain in full (rest from reference TRBV7-8 and TRBJ2-7): GAGVSQSPRYKVAKRGQDVALRCDPISGHVSLFWYQQALGQGPEFLTYFQNEAQLDKSGLPSDRFFAERPEGSVSTLKIQRTQQEDSAVYLCASSQSTGTKQYFGPGTRLTVT.

This clonotype is a singleton in its sample. The germline gene is not matched at one end of the junction; a read error may be the cause. The chain recombines TRBV10-1 with TRBJ1-4, with TRBD1 identical over 7 bases. Germline-derived CDR1 and CDR2 are WNHNN and SYGVQD (reference sequence). CDR3 size: 14 residues. The CDR3 DNA sequence: TGCGCCAGCAGACCCAGGGGGACTAATGAAAAGCTGTTTTTT. This translates into CASRPRGTNEKLFF.

The chain recombines TRBV2 with TRBJ1-2; D is undetermined. CDR1 is SNHLY, CDR2 FYNNEI, per germline. The V end was cut by 8 bases, the J end by 4 bases, with 20 bases between. The CDR3 loop spans 15 amino acids. The CDR3 DNA follows: TGTGCCAGCCCCCGATTCGGCAGGAAGGGCTATGGCTACACCTTC. This encodes CASPRFGRKGYGYTF.

In regard to this clonotype: A much larger clone sits a single nucleotide away, making a read error possible. The chain recombines TRBV12-3 or TRBV12-4 with TRBJ1-1; D is undetermined. This CDR3 has 14 amino acids. V was shortened by 7 bases and J by 0 bases, with 12 bases between the two germline ends. CDR3 DNA: TGTGCCAGCACCGAGCAGCTCATGAACACTGAAGCTTTCTTT. This gives the protein CASTEQLMNTEAFF.

This clonotype was counted at least ten times. The V and J genes are TRBV19 and TRBJ2-7; the D is unclear. This CDR3 is 13 amino acids long. V was clipped by 3 bases and J by 4 bases, with 10 bases between them. Germline V gives CDR1 LNHDA, CDR2 SQIVND (reference sequence). The CDR3 sequence is CASSIVFQYEQYF. As DNA, the CDR3 is TGTGCCAGTAGTATTGTATTCCAATACGAGCAGTACTTC.

This chain links TRBV24-1 with TRBJ2-2; maybe TRBD1 (5 bases). CDR1 KGHDR and CDR2 SFDVKD come from the germline V gene. The CDR3 is 14 residues long. Deletions cut 1 base from V and 5 bases from J, with 7 bases between. In DNA form, the CDR3 reads TGTGCCACCAGTGATTTTAGGGGAACCGGGGAGCTGTTTTTT. Translating gives CATSDFRGTGELFF.

This clonotype was picked up a small number of times. J is TRBJ2-1 and V is TRBV2, with 7 bases lining up with TRBD1. The CDR3 runs to 14 residues. V lost 5 bases to trimming and J lost 5 bases; unmatched junction nucleotides: 6. Germline CDR1 SNHLY, CDR2 FYNNEI. In DNA form, the CDR3 reads TGTGCCAGCAGTCCCAGGGGGTTGAACAATGAGCAGTTCTTC. Protein sequence: CASSPRGLNNEQFF. The whole variable domain, filled in from reference TRBV2 and TRBJ2-1, reads EPEVTQTPSHQVTQMGQEVILRCVPISNHLYFYWYRQILGQKVEFLVSFYNNEISEKSEIFDDQFSVERPDGSNFTLKIRSTKLEDSAMYFCASSPRGLNNEQFFGPGTRLTVL.

This clonotype was seen only once. This chain links TRBV7-9 with TRBJ2-7; no definite D call. Germline V CDR1 and CDR2: SEHNR, FQNEAQ (reference sequence). V lost 5 bases and J lost 0, with 11 bases in between. The length of the CDR3 is 14 residues. CDR3 DNA sequence: TGTGCCAGCAGCCCCCATCCGAGCTCCTACGAGCAGTACTTC. Its translation: CASSPHPSSYEQYF.

The table lists this clonotype with a few counts. The rearrangement uses TRBV7-8 and TRBJ2-5; the D is unclear. Germline-derived CDR1 and CDR2 are SGHVS and FQNEAQ. The CDR3 is made up of 12 amino acids. V gave up 3 bases and J gave up 5 bases, with 7 bases separating them. The chain's CDR3 is CASSFERETQYF. The CDR3 region has the DNA TGTGCCAGCAGCTTTGAGAGGGAGACCCAGTACTTC.

This clonotype was counted ten times or more. The chain couples TRBV20-1 to TRBJ2-7; TRBD1 matches at 7 bases. With V trimmed by 0 bases and J by 0 bases, 11 bases remained unmatched. Looked up from germline, CDR1 is DFQATT and CDR2 is SNEGSKA (reference sequence). The CDR3 loop spans 17 amino acids. The CDR3 loop reads CSARDPIRQGSSYEQYF. The CDR3 DNA is TGCAGTGCTAGAGATCCTATCCGACAGGGTAGCTCCTACGAGCAGTACTTC.

The J gene is TRBJ1-6, the V gene TRBV19; D call uncertain. The CDR3 runs to 12 residues. V gave up 2 bases and J gave up 11 bases, with 7 bases separating them. The germline CDR1 and CDR2 sequences are LNHDA and SQIVND (reference sequence). The CDR3 spells CASSIQYAPLHF. The CDR3 region has the DNA TGTGCCAGTAGTATACAGTACGCACCCCTCCACTTT.

The chain uses TRBV7-8 and TRBJ2-2; possibly TRBD1 for D (5 bases). Germline CDR1 and CDR2: SGHVS and FQNEAQ. Trimming removed 4 bases from V and 6 bases from J, with 12 bases in between. This CDR3 is 14 amino acids long. The CDR3 nucleotides read TGTGCCAGCAGCTCCAGGGATACGTCCGGGGAGCTGTTTTTT. This translates into CASSSRDTSGELFF.

This chain joins TRBV19 and TRBJ2-7, with 12 bases lining up with TRBD1. The CDR3 has 15 amino acids. The V gene's germline CDR1 is LNHDA and CDR2 SQIVND (reference sequence). The J segment lost 4 bases and the V segment lost 3 bases, leaving 4 bases of the junction unmatched. CDR3 nucleotides: TGTGCCAGTAGTATCGGGACAGGGGGCGCGTACGAGCAGTACTTC. Its protein is CASSIGTGGAYEQYF.

There are many counts of this clonotype. The gene calls are TRBV29-1 and TRBJ2-2; tentative D call: TRBD2 (8 bases). CDR3 length equals 14 residues. V lost 2 bases, J lost 9 bases, and 16 bases lay in between. Germline-derived CDR1 and CDR2 are SQVTM and ANQGSEA. The CDR3 region has the DNA TGCAGCGTTGAAAAGGGGGCGGGAGGTCGGGAGCTGTTTTTT. Encoded protein: CSVEKGAGGRELFF.

The rearrangement joins TRBV29-1 to TRBJ2-2; a possible D gene is TRBD2 (6 bases). Germline V gives CDR1 SQVTM, CDR2 ANQGSEA. The CDR3 spans 13 residues. Between the trimmed V and J ends, which lost 7 bases and 3 bases, there was a span of 12 bases. The CDR3: CSGFGSYTGELFF. CDR3 nucleotides: TGCAGCGGATTCGGGAGTTACACCGGGGAGCTGTTTTTT.

The CDR3 protein is CASSIQNTEAFF. The CDR3 nucleotides read TGTGCCAGCAGCATCCAGAACACTGAAGCTTTCTTT. The J gene is TRBJ1-1, the V gene TRBV7-9; D gene ambiguous. The CDR3 runs to 12 residues. In germline, CDR1 is SEHNR, CDR2 FQNEAQ (reference sequence). Trimming took off 5 bases at V and 1 base at J, with 5 bases between the two ends. Full variable domain (remainder filled in from reference TRBV7-9 and TRBJ1-1): DTGVSQNPRHKITKRGQNVTFRCDPISEHNRLYWYRQTLGQGPEFLTYFQNEAQLEKSRLLSDRFSAERPKGSFSTLEIQRTEQGDSAMYLCASSIQNTEAFFGQGTRLTVV.

This rearrangement joins TRBV25-1 to TRBJ2-7; 11 nucleotides match TRBD1. This CDR3 contains 13 residues. V lost 11 bases to trimming and J lost 7 bases; unmatched junction nucleotides: 10. CDR1 is MGHDK, CDR2 SYGVNS, per germline. The CDR3 here is CAGSPGTGGEQYF. The CDR3, as DNA: TGTGCCGGCTCGCCCGGGACAGGGGGTGAGCAGTACTTC.

This chain connects TRBV7-2 to TRBJ1-6; D unresolved. The CDR3 length is 14 residues. V shed 3 bases and J shed 3 bases, with 6 bases lying between them. Germline values: CDR1 SGHTA, CDR2 FQGNSA. CDR3 residues: CASSFGYYNSPLHF. The CDR3 region has the DNA TGTGCCAGCAGCTTCGGGTACTATAATTCACCCCTCCACTTT.

This chain links TRBV7-2 with TRBJ2-5, with unresolved D. Trimming took off 1 base at V and 5 bases at J, with 11 bases between the two ends. Germline CDR1 reads SGHTA; CDR2 reads FQGNSA. The CDR3 is 14 amino acids. The chain's CDR3 is CASSLGGPRETQYF. In nucleotides, the CDR3 is TGTGCCAGCAGCTTAGGAGGCCCTAGGGAGACCCAGTACTTC.

This clonotype was observed many times. J is TRBJ2-7 and V is TRBV5-1; TRBD1 might be the D (7 bases). Between the trimmed V and J ends, which lost 4 bases and 5 bases, there was a span of 13 bases. Germline V gene sequence: CDR1 SGHRS, CDR2 YFSETQ. The CDR3 runs 13 residues. The chain's CDR3 is CASSRGDRNEQYF. The CDR3 nucleotides read TGCGCCAGCAGCCGCGGGGACAGAAACGAGCAGTACTTC.